Given below is one T cell receptor (beta chain) in context. Its cognate antigen has yet to be identified. Base-call qualities are not available, and no considerably larger clone is one nucleotide away. This sample is part of a study of T cell responses to AZD1222 COVID-19 vaccine (dated by TCRdb to the early 2020s). Background on the whole study: A total of 240 or so trial participants underwent TCR sequencing, of whom 200 to 220 had received two doses of AZD1222 and 26 had received two doses of the MenACWY control vaccine. Trial participants were enrolled into age subgroups of 18-55, 56-69 and 70-plus years, which contained around 140, 26 and 57 TCR-sequenced participants, respectively.

Results the study describes overall, beyond this receptor: Nearly half of unique spike-specific TCRs reportedly recognized epitopes outside regions mutated in the B.1.351 and B.1.1.7 variants. The vaccine-associated CD4 TCRs covered the entire spike protein, and the dominant responses fell in regions 160-218 and 743-854. The 56-69-year group was small, and its depth increase did not reach significance, likely because of low power. Because no day 14 peak-response samples were available, repertoires were characterized only after the peak T cell response. Spike-specific TCR breadth and depth rose significantly after two AZD1222 doses compared with day 0 and with MenACWY recipients. Conclusions about previously exposed vaccinees were limited because only a handful of AZD1222 recipients were SARS-CoV-2 seropositive at baseline. Participants were mostly white British and included more females than males, and it was suggested by the authors that clonal diversity may have been underestimated.

CDR1 and CDR2 are drawn from the germline V gene: SGHRS, YFSETQ. V is cut by 0 bases and J by 3 bases, and the space between the germline ends is 22 bases. CDR3 length: 19 amino acids, cysteine to phenylalanine. Only CDR3 DNA is held: 57 bases, read in frame from base 1. The CDR3 regions of human TCRbeta chains were analyzed by immunosequencing. As for the original processing: Repertoire TCRs were matched against a reference library of SARS-CoV-2-specific TCRs generated with the MIRA antigen-specificity platform. Breadth meant the fraction of unique TCRs that were SARS-CoV-2-associated, whereas depth meant the fraction of total T cells that were SARS-CoV-2-associated. Each spike-specific TCR was assigned to its reactive spike region and to a CD4 or CD8 class using the MIRA data. Log10-transformed breadth and depth values were compared by one-way ANOVA with Sidak's multiple comparisons tests. In its TCRdb copy, this immuneACCESS table keeps in-frame sequences only and misses some clones. Where compared with another copy, unresolved V genes explain less than half of these, and the others have no known cause. D and trimming were read from the DNA, whereas the V and J calls and clone size are those reported in that table. The table for this sample lists roughly 150,000 clones; 90% of them were counted only once. Approximately 5.9% of the sample is held by the ten biggest clonotypes.

The time point label of this sample denotes: about 28 days (+/-7) after the second vaccine dose. AZD1222 recipients whose second dose came at about 4 weeks and those whose second dose came at about 12 weeks were combined into one group, since spike-specific TCR depth and breadth did not differ between the two schedules. Samples from vaccinated people were obtained from the UK trials COV001 and COV002, which included a single-blind randomized controlled phase 2/3 trial of AZD1222 (ChAdOx1 nCoV-19) in healthy adults. For TCRbeta chain sequencing, PBMC samples were collected from trial participants at day 0 and at day 28 after the second dose.

This sequence was found in an adult who received the AZD1222 COVID-19 vaccine. In this chain, TRBV5-1 is recombined with TRBJ1-3, and possibly TRBD1, on 5 matching bases. The source was peripheral blood, collected 28 days after the second AZD1222 dose. DNA sequence: TGCGCCAGCAGCTTGGCTCCGACCGGGACGGGATCTGTTGGAAACACCATATATTTT. Translation gives CASSLAPTGTGSVGNTIYF.